This T cell receptor beta chain was identified in a study of control samples from healthy donors and cancer patients. Deletions cut 0 bases from V and 4 bases from J, with 10 bases between. The CDR3 runs 15 residues. Germline loops: CDR1 GTSNPN, CDR2 SVGIG (reference sequence). Some clones are missing from TCRdb's copy, which holds only in-frame ones; the method was immunoSEQ multiplex PCR. The sample includes just over 50,000 clones, around nine tenths seen only once; the top ten take 35% to 50%. The sequence derives from a man aged 50-59 years with head and neck cancer. The chain is built from TRBV30 and TRBJ2-6, with D uncertain. Sequences were obtained from PBMCs. Here the CDR3 reads CAWSVPVGGANVLTF. DNA for the CDR3: TGTGCCTGGAGTGTACCAGTAGGAGGGGCCAACGTCCTGACTTTC.